Listed here is a single T cell receptor beta chain. As yet, its antigen is unknown. Only in-frame clones appear in the TCRdb table, and some are missing; sequencing was by immunoSEQ multiplex PCR. The sample holds 180,000 or so clones, 92% seen once. Germline lookup yields CDR1 LNHNV and CDR2 YYDKDF (reference sequence). V dropped 4 bases and J dropped 8; count of bases not matched to a gene: 7. The CDR3 covers 13 residues. The data stem from a study of T cell responses to AZD1222 COVID-19 vaccine. Study results and limitations: Regions left unmutated in variants are reportedly the target of nearly half of spike-specific TCRs. Baseline seropositives among AZD1222 recipients totaled only five or six.

This receptor was taken from an adult who received the AZD1222 COVID-19 vaccine. The source material was peripheral blood, sampled 28 days after the second AZD1222 dose. The chain recombines TRBV15 with TRBJ1-2; 7 bases are a match to TRBD1. CDR3 in amino acids: CATSKNRGGGYTF. CDR3 bases: TGTGCCACCAGCAAGAACAGGGGCGGGGGCTACACCTTC. The complete variable domain, with remaining parts taken from reference TRBV15 and TRBJ1-2, reads DAMVIQNPRYQVTQFGKPVTLSCSQTLNHNVMYWYQQKSSQAPKLLFHYYDKDFNNEADTPDNFQSRRPNTSFCFLDIRSPGLGDTAMYLCATSKNRGGGYTFGSGTRLTVV.